Listed below are T cell receptor beta chains from one sample, sequenced in a study of blood T cell repertoires in COVID-19. Profiled with immunoSEQ multiplex PCR; TCRdb holds only in-frame clones, not every one. The data show 190,000 or so clones, with approximately 86% seen just once and 2.7% held by the top ten. Source material: peripheral blood. These receptors all stem from a man between 40 and 49 years old with active or convalescent COVID-19. Both conserved end residues are part of each CDR3. The order of the fields is J gene, clone size, V gene, CDR3 protein. Only some rows state a clone size, as once, few, many or a class for expanded clones.

>TRBJ1-2|.|TRBV27
CASSLYGTGVPGYGYTF
>TRBJ2-1|.|TRBV10-3
CAISDSGGAGEQFF
>TRBJ1-2|.|TRBV19
CASSNSAGQALYGYTF
>TRBJ1-2|few|TRBV28
CASMTQWGDYGYTF
>TRBJ2-3|.|TRBV5-8
CASSLGRGADTQYF
>TRBJ2-7|.|TRBV7-2
CASSPTVYEQYF
>TRBJ1-1|.|TRBV3-1/TRBV3-2
CASSLETGGTEAFF
>TRBJ1-2|.|TRBV30
CASERKGNYGYTF
>TRBJ1-5|.|TRBV18
CASSRGLGQPQHF
>TRBJ1-2|.|TRBV4-3
CASSQVGRVNYGYTF
>TRBJ2-2|.|TRBV7-2
CASSFRVANTGELFF
>TRBJ1-1|.|TRBV5-1
CASSLAAGGTEAFF
>TRBJ1-6|.|TRBV18
CASSRDRDNSPLHF
>TRBJ2-1|.|TRBV6-5
CASVTSGGNEQFF
>TRBJ2-6|.|TRBV7-9
CASSFEGAGANVLTF
>TRBJ2-5|.|TRBV4-1
CASSRIPPFASGETQYF
>TRBJ2-1|.|TRBV30
CAWKRDRGYNEQFF
>TRBJ1-2|.|TRBV30
CAWSPPGHNYGYTF
>TRBJ1-5|.|TRBV2
CASSGGGTGQPQHF
>TRBJ2-7|.|TRBV9
CASSVGGTAYEQYF
>TRBJ1-6|.|TRBV27
CASSSGVGSPLHF
>TRBJ2-2|.|TRBV11-3
CASSLAWGGSNTGELFF
>TRBJ2-7|.|TRBV5-1
CASSWQGAYEQYF